This TCR beta chain was identified in a study of cytomegalovirus exposure and HLA in healthy donors. Study information: As released early, the data held approximately 80 million unique TCRs from HLA-typed donors. The Caucasian-associated ancestry cluster held around 76% of approximately 400 genotyped donors.

Concerning this clone itself: Its antigen is as yet unknown.

Primers included in the PCR were 60 Vbeta and 13 Jbeta primers. Original processing notes: In a later analysis, some 80 million unique TCR beta chains included roughly 11 million shared by two or more donors. Only in-frame clones appear in the TCRdb table, and some are missing; sequencing was by immunoSEQ multiplex PCR. Clonal size and the V and J genes are those of that table, whereas D and trimming came from the DNA. Of under 200,000 clones listed, approximately 81% are singletons. Study outcomes and limitations: In a later analysis, specific HLA alleles were associated with some 16,000 TCR beta sequences at a 0.05 false discovery rate.

The CDR3 loop spans 14 amino acids. V lost 3 bases and J lost 0, with 6 bases in between. Germline V gene sequence: CDR1 SGHDT, CDR2 YYEEEE. Sequencing was performed on PBMCs. This clonotype was sampled from a man between 45 and 60 years old in good health and CMV-seronegative. The J gene is TRBJ1-4, the V gene TRBV5-6; D remains ambiguous. CDR3 loop: CASSSVTTNEKLFF. The CDR3, as DNA: TGTGCCAGCAGCTCCGTTACAACTAATGAAAAACTGTTTTTT.